The 14 T cell receptor beta chains reported below all come from one sample, sequenced in a study of cytomegalovirus exposure and HLA in healthy donors. The PCR employed 60 Vbeta primers together with 13 Jbeta primers. Generated by immunoSEQ multiplex PCR, the TCRdb table keeps only in-frame clones and is missing some. This table lists roughly 57,000 clones. Sequenced material: PBMCs. The receptors were gathered from a woman aged 25 to 39 in good health and CMV-seropositive.

The V call is TRBV27, the J call TRBJ1-1, with a weak D call TRBD1 (6 bases). CDR3 length: 11 amino acids. Germline V gives CDR1 MNHEY, CDR2 SMNVEV (reference sequence). V lost 9 bases, J lost 7 bases, and 12 bases lay in between. CDR3 amino acids: CASQGSNEAFF. The CDR3 DNA follows: TGTGCCAGTCAGGGGTCCAATGAAGCTTTCTTT.

The chain joins TRBV6-4 to TRBJ2-3; 7 positions match TRBD2. Trimming cost V 2 bases and J 2 bases; bases outside gene matches: 4. The V gene's germline CDR1 is MRHNA and CDR2 SNTAGT. The CDR3 is 15 amino acids. CDR3 in DNA: TGTGCCAGCAGTGACCCGGGAGGACACACAGATACGCAGTATTTT. Its protein is CASSDPGGHTDTQYF.

This chain links TRBV11-1 with TRBJ1-6; D is undetermined. V gave up 5 bases and J gave up 7 bases, with 6 bases separating them. The CDR3 has 12 residues. Germline CDR1 reads SGHAT; CDR2 reads FQDESV (reference sequence). CDR3 nucleotides: TGTGCCAGCAGCCACACGAATTCACCCCTCCACTTT. This gives the protein CASSHTNSPLHF.

This chain uses TRBV19 with TRBJ2-2; TRBD2 agrees at 7 bases. This CDR3 comprises 15 residues. Germline V gives CDR1 LNHDA, CDR2 SQIVND (reference sequence). V shed 4 bases, J shed 3 bases, and the junction held 5 bases outside the gene matches. The CDR3 region has the DNA TGTGCCAGTAGTAGACTAGCCCGGGACACCGGGGAGCTGTTTTTT. Its protein product is CASSRLARDTGELFF.

The chain joins TRBV11-3 to TRBJ1-2; 7 nucleotides line up with TRBD1. The CDR3 runs 16 residues. Trimming cost V 5 bases and J 2 bases; bases outside gene matches: 11. Per the germline V gene, CDR1 is SGHNT and CDR2 is YENEEA. The CDR3 loop is CASSPRPGTVNYGYTF. CDR3 nucleotide sequence: TGTGCCAGCAGCCCACGTCCCGGGACAGTGAACTATGGCTACACCTTC.

V and J are TRBV7-9 and TRBJ1-2, with TRBD1 identical over 8 bases. The CDR3 totals 15 residues. The trim removed 5 bases at V and 4 bases at J, leaving 9 bases unmatched. Germline CDR1 reads SEHNR; CDR2 reads FQNEAQ (reference sequence). The CDR3 protein is CASSQQTDRGYGYTF. In DNA form, the CDR3 reads TGTGCCAGCAGCCAACAGACAGACAGGGGCTATGGCTACACCTTC. The full variable domain, in which reference TRBV7-9 and TRBJ1-2 provide the parts outside the CDR3, is DTGVSQNPRHKITKRGQNVTFRCDPISEHNRLYWYRQTLGQGPEFLTYFQNEAQLEKSRLLSDRFSAERPKGSFSTLEIQRTEQGDSAMYLCASSQQTDRGYGYTFGSGTRLTVV.

The chain uses TRBV12-5 and TRBJ2-3; D is unresolved. With 7 bases removed from V and 3 bases from J, the gap between germline ends came to 14 bases. The CDR3 length is 14 residues. Germline V gene lookup returns CDR1 LGHNT and CDR2 FRNRAP. CDR3 loop: CASVLSLTTDTQYF. The CDR3 bases are TGTGCTAGTGTTTTAAGCTTAACGACAGATACGCAGTATTTT.

The chain couples TRBV5-6 to TRBJ1-1; D gene unclear. The ends were cut back, 0 bases at V and 6 bases at J, with 12 bases in the middle. In germline, CDR1 is SGHDT, CDR2 YYEEEE. The CDR3 has 14 amino acids. The CDR3 DNA reads TGTGCCAGCAGCTTGGTTTTAACGGGGTCTGAAGCTTTCTTT. Translated: CASSLVLTGSEAFF.

In the case of this clone: At the DNA level, this CDR3 is encoded by other sequences in the same sample as well. This chain joins TRBV5-1 and TRBJ2-5; D gene ambiguous. With 0 bases removed from V and 2 bases from J, the gap between germline ends came to 5 bases. CDR1 is SGHRS and CDR2 is YFSETQ in the germline V gene. The CDR3 covers 13 residues. The CDR3 nucleotides read TGCGCCAGCAGCTTGGTCTTACAAGAGACCCAGTACTTC. It is translated as CASSLVLQETQYF.

V and J are TRBV2 and TRBJ1-6, with D possibly being TRBD1 (5 bases). Trimming removed 4 bases from V and 8 bases from J, with 12 bases in between. Germline CDR1 reads SNHLY; CDR2 reads FYNNEI. The CDR3 sequence is 14 residues long. The CDR3 DNA sequence: TGTGCCAGCAGTGCGGGGGTCCGTGATTCACCCCTCCACTTT. Translated: CASSAGVRDSPLHF.

This chain joins TRBV11-2 and TRBJ1-6; 10 nucleotides align to TRBD1. CDR1 SGHAT and CDR2 FQNNGV come from the germline V gene. The CDR3 has 14 amino acids. V lost 6 bases to trimming and J lost 10 bases; unmatched junction nucleotides: 6. The CDR3 DNA reads as TGTGCCAGCAGAGCCGGGACAGGGGACTCACCCCTCCACTTT. The encoded protein is CASRAGTGDSPLHF.

CDR3 loop: CAREGSPLHF. DNA for the CDR3: TGTGCCAGGGAGGGGTCACCCCTCCACTTT. The chain has TRBV28 and TRBJ1-6; tentative D call: TRBD1 (5 bases). The germline V gene has CDR1 MDHEN and CDR2 SYDVKM. Deletions cut 9 bases from V and 10 bases from J, with 7 bases between. This CDR3 contains 10 residues.

The chain is built from TRBV5-6 and TRBJ1-2; 12 bases align to TRBD1. The V gene's germline CDR1 is SGHDT and CDR2 YYEEEE. V lost 4 bases, J lost 6 bases, and 4 bases stayed unmatched. This CDR3 comprises 14 residues. CDR3 amino acids: CASSLGQGANGYTF. CDR3 sequence (DNA): TGTGCCAGCAGCCTGGGACAGGGGGCGAATGGCTACACCTTC.

This chain links TRBV2 with TRBJ2-1; 9 bases are shared with TRBD2. J was trimmed by 8 bases and V by 6 bases; bases with no gene match: 5. The CDR3 is 13 amino acids. CDR1 and CDR2 from the germline V gene are SNHLY and FYNNEI. The CDR3 DNA follows: TGTGCCAGCAGCACCGGGACTAGCTATGAGCAGTTCTTC. Protein: CASSTGTSYEQFF.